The 3 T cell receptor beta chains in this list originate from one sample, sequenced in a study of shared clonotypes between healthy human individuals. Sequenced by immunoSEQ multiplex PCR; TCRdb stores in-frame clones only, minus some. Found here are 1.5 million to 1.9 million clones, 95% to 99% of them singletons; the top ten hold approximately 0.44%. Input material: naive CD4+ T cells sorted from blood. Subset defined: CD45RA+ positively selected. These receptors originate from a man aged 25 to 40 in good health.

The chain has TRBV9 and TRBJ2-7, with D perhaps matching TRBD1 (5 bases). There are 15 residues in the CDR3. V was shortened by 1 base and J by 3 bases, with 14 bases between the two germline ends. Germline assignment: CDR1 SGDLS and CDR2 YYNGEE. The CDR3 region is CASSVSRDRNYEQYF. The DNA for the CDR3 is TGTGCCAGCAGCGTAAGCAGGGATAGGAACTACGAGCAGTACTTC.

This chain connects TRBV5-1 to TRBJ2-7, with a possible D match to TRBD2 (5 bases). The germline V gene has CDR1 SGHRS and CDR2 YFSETQ. Trimming stripped 0 bases from V and 0 bases from J, with 10 bases between. This CDR3 region has 15 residues. The CDR3 protein is CASSLGSGISYEQYF. The CDR3 region has the DNA TGCGCCAGCAGCTTGGGTTCCGGGATCTCCTACGAGCAGTACTTC.

This rearrangement joins TRBV6-1 to TRBJ2-7; D is unclear. Germline CDR1 and CDR2: MNHNS and SASEGT. With 5 bases removed from V and 5 bases from J, the gap between germline ends came to 7 bases. The CDR3 loop spans 11 amino acids. The CDR3 nucleotides read TGTGCCAGCAGTCGGTTGAACGAGCAGTACTTC. Translated, it gives CASSRLNEQYF.